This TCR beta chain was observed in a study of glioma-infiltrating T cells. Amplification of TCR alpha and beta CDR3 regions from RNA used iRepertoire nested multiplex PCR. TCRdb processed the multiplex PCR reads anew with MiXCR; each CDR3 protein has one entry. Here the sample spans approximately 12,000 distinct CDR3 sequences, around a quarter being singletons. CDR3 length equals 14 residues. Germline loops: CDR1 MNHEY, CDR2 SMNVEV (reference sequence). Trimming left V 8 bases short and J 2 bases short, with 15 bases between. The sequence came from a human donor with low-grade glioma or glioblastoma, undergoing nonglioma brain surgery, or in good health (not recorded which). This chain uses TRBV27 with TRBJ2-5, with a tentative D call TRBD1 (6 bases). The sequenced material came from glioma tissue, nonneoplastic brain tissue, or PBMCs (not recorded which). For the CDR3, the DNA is TGTGCCAGCCCACCAGGGGCTACTCAAGAGACCCAGTACTTC. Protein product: CASPPGATQETQYF.